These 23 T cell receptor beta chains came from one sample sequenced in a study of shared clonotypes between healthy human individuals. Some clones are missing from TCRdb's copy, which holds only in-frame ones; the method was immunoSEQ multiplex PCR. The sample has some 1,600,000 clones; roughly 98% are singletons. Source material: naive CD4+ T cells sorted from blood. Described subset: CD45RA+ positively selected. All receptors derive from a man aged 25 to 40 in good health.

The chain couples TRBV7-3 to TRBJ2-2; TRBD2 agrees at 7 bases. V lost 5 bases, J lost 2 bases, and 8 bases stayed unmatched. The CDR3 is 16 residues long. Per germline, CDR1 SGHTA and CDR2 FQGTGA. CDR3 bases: TGTGCCAGCAGCCCGTTACTAGCGTTCAACACCGGGGAGCTGTTTTTT. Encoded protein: CASSPLLAFNTGELFF.

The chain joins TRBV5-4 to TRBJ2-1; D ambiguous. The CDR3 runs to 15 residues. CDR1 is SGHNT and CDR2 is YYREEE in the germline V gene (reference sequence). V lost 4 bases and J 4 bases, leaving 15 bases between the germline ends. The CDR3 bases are TGTGCCAGCAGCCTCGGGCAAGCGTCTTACAATGAGCAGTTCTTC. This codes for CASSLGQASYNEQFF.

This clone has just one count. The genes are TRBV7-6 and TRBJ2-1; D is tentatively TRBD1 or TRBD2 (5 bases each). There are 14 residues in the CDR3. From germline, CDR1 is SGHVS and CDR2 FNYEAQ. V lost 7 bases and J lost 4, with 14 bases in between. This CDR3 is CASTLGTGYNEQFF. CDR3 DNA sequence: TGTGCCAGCACCTTGGGGACGGGATACAATGAGCAGTTCTTC.

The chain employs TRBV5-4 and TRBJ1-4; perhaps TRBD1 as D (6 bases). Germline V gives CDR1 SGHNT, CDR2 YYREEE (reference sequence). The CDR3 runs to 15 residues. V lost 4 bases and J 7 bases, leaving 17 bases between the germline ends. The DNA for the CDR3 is TGTGCCAGCAGCACATACAGGGAAGGAGGTGAAAAACTGTTTTTT. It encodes CASSTYREGGEKLFF.

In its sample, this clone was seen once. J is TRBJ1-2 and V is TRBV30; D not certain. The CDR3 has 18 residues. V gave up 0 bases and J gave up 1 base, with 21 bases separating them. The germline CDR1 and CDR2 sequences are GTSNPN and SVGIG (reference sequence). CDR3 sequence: CAWSVIRPTAHLNYGYTF. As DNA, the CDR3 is TGTGCCTGGAGTGTAATACGTCCAACAGCACACCTTAACTATGGCTACACCTTC. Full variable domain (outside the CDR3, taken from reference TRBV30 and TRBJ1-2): SQTIHQWPATLVQPVGSPLSLECTVEGTSNPNLYWYRQAAGRGLQLLFYSVGIGQISSEVPQNLSASRPQDRQFILSSKKLLLSDSGFYLCAWSVIRPTAHLNYGYTFGSGTRLTVV.

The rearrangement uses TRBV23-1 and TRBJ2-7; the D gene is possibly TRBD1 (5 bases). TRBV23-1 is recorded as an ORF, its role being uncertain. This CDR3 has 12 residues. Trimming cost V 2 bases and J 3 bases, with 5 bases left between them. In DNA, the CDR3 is TGCGCCAGCAGTCAACAGGGCTACGAGCAGTACTTC. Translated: CASSQQGYEQYF.

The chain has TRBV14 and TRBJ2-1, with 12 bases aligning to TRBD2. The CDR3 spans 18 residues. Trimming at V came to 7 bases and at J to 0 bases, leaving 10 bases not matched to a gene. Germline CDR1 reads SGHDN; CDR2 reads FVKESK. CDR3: CASNPWTSGNPSYNEQFF. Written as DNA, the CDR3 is TGTGCCAGCAACCCCTGGACTAGCGGGAACCCCTCCTACAATGAGCAGTTCTTC.

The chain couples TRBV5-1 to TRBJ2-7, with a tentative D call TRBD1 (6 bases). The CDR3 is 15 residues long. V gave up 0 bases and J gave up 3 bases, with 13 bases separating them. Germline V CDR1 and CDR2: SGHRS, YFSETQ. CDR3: CASSLGQVGFYEQYF. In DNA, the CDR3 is TGCGCCAGCAGCTTGGGACAGGTTGGCTTCTACGAGCAGTACTTC. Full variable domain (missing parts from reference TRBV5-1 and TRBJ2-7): KAGVTQTPRYLIKTRGQQVTLSCSPISGHRSVSWYQQTPGQGLQFLFEYFSETQRNKGNFPGRFSGRQFSNSRSEMNVSTLELGDSALYLCASSLGQVGFYEQYFGPGTRLTVT.

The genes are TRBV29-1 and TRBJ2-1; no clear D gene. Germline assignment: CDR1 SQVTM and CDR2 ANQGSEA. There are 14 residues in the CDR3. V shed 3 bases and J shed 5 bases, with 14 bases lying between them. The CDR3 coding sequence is TGCAGCGTTGATCCTTTGGCGGTCAACAATGAGCAGTTCTTC. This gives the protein CSVDPLAVNNEQFF.

CDR3 amino acids: CASSDHQATGYEQYF. The CDR3 DNA sequence: TGCGCCAGCAGTGATCATCAAGCCACAGGCTACGAGCAGTACTTC. The chain employs TRBV10-1 and TRBJ2-7; perhaps TRBD1 as D (5 bases). Germline assignment: CDR1 WNHNN and CDR2 SYGVQD (reference sequence). V was trimmed by 3 bases and J by 3 bases, leaving 15 bases between them. The CDR3 spans 15 residues.

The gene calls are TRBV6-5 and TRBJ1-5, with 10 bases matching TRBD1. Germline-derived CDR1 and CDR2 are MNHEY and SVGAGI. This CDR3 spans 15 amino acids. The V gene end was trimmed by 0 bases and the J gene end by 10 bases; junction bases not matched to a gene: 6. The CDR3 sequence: CASSYSPGQGPPQHF. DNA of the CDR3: TGTGCCAGCAGTTACTCCCCGGGACAGGGGCCTCCCCAGCATTTT.

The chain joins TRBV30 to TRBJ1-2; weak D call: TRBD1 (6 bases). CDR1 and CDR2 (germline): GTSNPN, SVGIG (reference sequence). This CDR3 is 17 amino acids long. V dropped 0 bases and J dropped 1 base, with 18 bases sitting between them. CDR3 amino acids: CAWSVGWGRGLNYGYTF. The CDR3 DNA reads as TGTGCCTGGAGTGTTGGGTGGGGCAGGGGCCTTAACTATGGCTACACCTTC.

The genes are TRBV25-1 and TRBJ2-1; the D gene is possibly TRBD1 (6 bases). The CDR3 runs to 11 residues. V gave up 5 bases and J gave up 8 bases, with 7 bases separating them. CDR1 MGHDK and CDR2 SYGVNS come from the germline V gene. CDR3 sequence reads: CASSQGHEQFF. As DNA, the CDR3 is TGTGCCAGCAGTCAGGGGCATGAGCAGTTCTTC. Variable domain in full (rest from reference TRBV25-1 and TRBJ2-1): EADIYQTPRYLVIGTGKKITLECSQTMGHDKMYWYQQDPGMELHLIHYSYGVNSTEKGDLSSESTVSRIRTEHFPLTLESARPSHTSQYLCASSQGHEQFFGPGTRLTVL.

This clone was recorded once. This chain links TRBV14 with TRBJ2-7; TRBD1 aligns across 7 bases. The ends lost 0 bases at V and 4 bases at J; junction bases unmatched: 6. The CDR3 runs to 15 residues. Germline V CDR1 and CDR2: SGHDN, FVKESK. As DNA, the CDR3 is TGTGCCAGCAGCCAAGATCTAGGGGGCTGGTACGAGCAGTACTTC. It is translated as CASSQDLGGWYEQYF.

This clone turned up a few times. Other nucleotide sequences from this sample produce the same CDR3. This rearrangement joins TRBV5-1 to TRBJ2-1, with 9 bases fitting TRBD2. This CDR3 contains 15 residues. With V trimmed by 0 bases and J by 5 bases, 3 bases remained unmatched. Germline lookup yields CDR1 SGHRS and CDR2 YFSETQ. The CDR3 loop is CASSLVLAGNNEQFF. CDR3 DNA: TGCGCCAGCAGCTTGGTTCTAGCGGGAAACAATGAGCAGTTCTTC.

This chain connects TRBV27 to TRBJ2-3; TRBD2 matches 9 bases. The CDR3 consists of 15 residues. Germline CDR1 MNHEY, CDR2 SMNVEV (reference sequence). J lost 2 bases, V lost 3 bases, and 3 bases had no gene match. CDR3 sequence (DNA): TGTGCCAGCAGTTTGACTAGCGGTTACACAGATACGCAGTATTTT. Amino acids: CASSLTSGYTDTQYF.

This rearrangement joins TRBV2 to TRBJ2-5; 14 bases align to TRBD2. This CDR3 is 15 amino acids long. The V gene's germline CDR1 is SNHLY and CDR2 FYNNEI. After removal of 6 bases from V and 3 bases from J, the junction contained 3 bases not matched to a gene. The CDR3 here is CASSPGLAGEETQYF. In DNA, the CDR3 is TGTGCCAGCAGCCCGGGACTAGCGGGAGAAGAGACCCAGTACTTC.

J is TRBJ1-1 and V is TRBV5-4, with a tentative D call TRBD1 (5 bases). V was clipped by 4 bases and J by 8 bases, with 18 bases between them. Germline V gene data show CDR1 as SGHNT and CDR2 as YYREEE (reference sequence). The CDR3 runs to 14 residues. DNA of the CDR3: TGTGCCAGCAGCCAACCGAATCAGGGTACGGAAGCTTTCTTT. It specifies CASSQPNQGTEAFF.

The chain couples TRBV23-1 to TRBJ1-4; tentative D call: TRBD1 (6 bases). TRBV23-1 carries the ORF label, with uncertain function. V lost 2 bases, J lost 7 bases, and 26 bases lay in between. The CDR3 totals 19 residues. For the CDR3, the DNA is TGCGCCAGCAGTCAAAGATTTAGCAGGGGCACGGGGGGGGCTGAAAAACTGTTTTTT. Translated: CASSQRFSRGTGGAEKLFF.

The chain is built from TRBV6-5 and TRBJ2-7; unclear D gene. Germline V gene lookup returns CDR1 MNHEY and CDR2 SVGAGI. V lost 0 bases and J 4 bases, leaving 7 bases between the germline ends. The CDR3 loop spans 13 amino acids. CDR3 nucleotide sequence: TGTGCCAGCAGTTACTCTCCCCCGTACGAGCAGTACTTC. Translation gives CASSYSPPYEQYF.

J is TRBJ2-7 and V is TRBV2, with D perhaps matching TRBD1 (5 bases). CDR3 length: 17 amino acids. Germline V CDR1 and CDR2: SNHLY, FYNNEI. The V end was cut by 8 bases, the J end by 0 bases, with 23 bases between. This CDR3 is CASVVGPRTLASYEQYF. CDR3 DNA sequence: TGTGCCAGCGTGGTCGGGCCTAGGACACTTGCCTCCTACGAGCAGTACTTC.

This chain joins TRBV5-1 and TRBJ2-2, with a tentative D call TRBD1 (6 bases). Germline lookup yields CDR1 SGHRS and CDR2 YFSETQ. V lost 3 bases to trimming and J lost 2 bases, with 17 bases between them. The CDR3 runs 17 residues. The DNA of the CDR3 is TGCGCCAGCAGCTCGGAGGTACAGGGCCTAAACACCGGGGAGCTGTTTTTT. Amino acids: CASSSEVQGLNTGELFF.

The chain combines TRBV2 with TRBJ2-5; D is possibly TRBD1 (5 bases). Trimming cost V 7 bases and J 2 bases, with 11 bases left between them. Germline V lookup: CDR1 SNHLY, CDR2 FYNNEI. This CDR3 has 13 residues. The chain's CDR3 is CASKQDSQETQYF. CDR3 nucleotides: TGTGCCAGCAAACAGGATAGTCAAGAGACCCAGTACTTC.